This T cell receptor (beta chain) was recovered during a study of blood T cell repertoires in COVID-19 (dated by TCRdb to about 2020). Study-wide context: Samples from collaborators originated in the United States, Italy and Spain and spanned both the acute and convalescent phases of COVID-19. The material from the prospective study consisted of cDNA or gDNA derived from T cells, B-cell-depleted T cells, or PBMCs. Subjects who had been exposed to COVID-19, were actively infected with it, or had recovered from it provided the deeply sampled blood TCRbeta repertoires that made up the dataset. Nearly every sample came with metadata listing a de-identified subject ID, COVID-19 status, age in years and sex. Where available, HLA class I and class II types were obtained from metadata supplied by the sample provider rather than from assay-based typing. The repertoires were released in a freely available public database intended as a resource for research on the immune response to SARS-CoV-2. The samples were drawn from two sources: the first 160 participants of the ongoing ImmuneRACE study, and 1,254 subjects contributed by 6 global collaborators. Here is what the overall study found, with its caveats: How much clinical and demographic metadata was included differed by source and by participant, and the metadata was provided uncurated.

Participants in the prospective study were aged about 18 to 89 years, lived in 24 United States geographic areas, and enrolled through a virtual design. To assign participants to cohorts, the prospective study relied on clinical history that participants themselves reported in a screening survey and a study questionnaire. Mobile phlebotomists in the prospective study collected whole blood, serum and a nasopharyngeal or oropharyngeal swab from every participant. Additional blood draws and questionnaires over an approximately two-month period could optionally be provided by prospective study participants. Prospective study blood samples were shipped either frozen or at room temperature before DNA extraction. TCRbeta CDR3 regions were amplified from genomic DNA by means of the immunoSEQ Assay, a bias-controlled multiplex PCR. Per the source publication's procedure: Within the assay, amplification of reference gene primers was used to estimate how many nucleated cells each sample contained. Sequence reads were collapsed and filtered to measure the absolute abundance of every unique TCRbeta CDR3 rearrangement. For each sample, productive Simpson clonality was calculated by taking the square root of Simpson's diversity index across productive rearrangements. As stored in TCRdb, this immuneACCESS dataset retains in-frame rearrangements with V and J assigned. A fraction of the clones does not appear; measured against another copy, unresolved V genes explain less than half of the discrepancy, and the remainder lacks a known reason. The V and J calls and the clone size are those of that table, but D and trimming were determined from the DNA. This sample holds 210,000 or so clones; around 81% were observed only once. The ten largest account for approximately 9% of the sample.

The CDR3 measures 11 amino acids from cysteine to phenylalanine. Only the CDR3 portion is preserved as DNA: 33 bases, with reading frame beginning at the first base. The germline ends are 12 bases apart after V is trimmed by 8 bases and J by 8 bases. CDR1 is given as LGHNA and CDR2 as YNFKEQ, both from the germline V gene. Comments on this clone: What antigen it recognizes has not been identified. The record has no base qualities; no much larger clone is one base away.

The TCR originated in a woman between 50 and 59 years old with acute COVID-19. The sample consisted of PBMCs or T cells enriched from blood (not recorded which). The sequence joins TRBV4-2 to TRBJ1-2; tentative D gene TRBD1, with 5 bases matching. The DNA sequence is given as TGTGCCAGCCGTGCAGGGTGGGGCTACACCTTC. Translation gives CASRAGWGYTF.